Detailed here is one T cell receptor beta chain. Other DNA variants within this sample encode the same CDR3. Reverse transcription of all isolated RNA meant that expressed TCRB transcripts were sequenced. An average approximately 3.3 million reads came from naive, central memory and regulatory T cell samples. Sequenced by immunoSEQ multiplex PCR; TCRdb stores in-frame clones only, minus some. This table holds hundreds of thousands of clones, 30% found once. This record belongs to a study of beta chain features in type 1 diabetes. This CDR3 contains 9 residues. The germline CDR1 and CDR2 sequences are DFQATT and SNEGSKA (reference sequence). V was clipped by 5 bases and J by 5 bases, with 3 bases between them.

The rearrangement links TRBV20-1 to TRBJ1-2; D is unresolved. The sample comprised naive CD4+ T cells from blood. The TCR originated in a man in his late teens or twenties in good health. Here the CDR3 reads CSAGYGYTF. CDR3 nucleotide sequence: TGCAGTGCTGGGTATGGCTACACCTTC.